These T cell receptor beta chains were read from a single sample in a study of CD8 T cells in Susac syndrome. TCRdb passed the immunoSEQ multiplex PCR reads through MiXCR, listing each CDR3 protein once. The table records some 210,000 distinct CDR3 sequences, roughly 93% of them present only once. Specimen: CD4+ T cells from PBMCs. These receptors were taken from a human donor with Susac syndrome. CDR3s leave out the opening cysteine and the closing phenylalanine or tryptophan.

cdr3_aa: SARRLGGGDQPQH; v_call: TRBV20-1; j_call: TRBJ1-5
cdr3_aa: ASSGRLAGSTEGHEQF; v_call: TRBV5-1; j_call: TRBJ2-1
cdr3_aa: ASSFEGQGGEKLF; v_call: TRBV5-1; j_call: TRBJ1-4
cdr3_aa: ASRPAWPQNIQY; v_call: TRBV28; j_call: TRBJ2-4
cdr3_aa: SADIRKGVYGYT; v_call: TRBV20-1; j_call: TRBJ1-2
cdr3_aa: ASSFYYEQY; v_call: TRBV6-5; j_call: TRBJ2-7
cdr3_aa: ASSKRTGNTEAF; v_call: TRBV13; j_call: TRBJ1-1
cdr3_aa: SARVEGANVLT; v_call: TRBV20-1; j_call: TRBJ2-6
cdr3_aa: SARDRENYGYT; v_call: TRBV20-1; j_call: TRBJ1-2
cdr3_aa: ASSLARALGNTGELF; v_call: TRBV7-8; j_call: TRBJ2-2
cdr3_aa: ASSQGSGGEQY; v_call: TRBV3-1; j_call: TRBJ2-7
cdr3_aa: ASSQDRAEQY; v_call: TRBV12-3/TRBV12-4; j_call: TRBJ2-7
cdr3_aa: ASSLNPAGDEDTQY; v_call: TRBV5-1; j_call: TRBJ2-3
cdr3_aa: ASSHGGPATYGYT; v_call: TRBV6-5; j_call: TRBJ1-2
cdr3_aa: ASSPRDREDEQY; v_call: TRBV18; j_call: TRBJ2-7
cdr3_aa: ATSSHGTGSYGYT; v_call: TRBV15; j_call: TRBJ1-2
cdr3_aa: QRGGGSYNEQF; v_call: TRBV20-1; j_call: TRBJ2-1
cdr3_aa: SARGGGGSETQY; v_call: TRBV20-1; j_call: TRBJ2-5
cdr3_aa: ASSQEVNDEAF; v_call: TRBV4-3; j_call: TRBJ1-1
cdr3_aa: SASPVRGPGELF; v_call: TRBV20-1; j_call: TRBJ2-2
cdr3_aa: ASSFTPTQY; v_call: TRBV28; j_call: TRBJ2-3
cdr3_aa: AIEDRGKNIQY; v_call: TRBV6-5; j_call: TRBJ2-4
cdr3_aa: ASSGATDTQY; v_call: TRBV11-2; j_call: TRBJ2-3
cdr3_aa: ATSGGQGIIEKLF; v_call: TRBV15; j_call: TRBJ1-4
cdr3_aa: ASSSPVEGGSSNQPQH; v_call: TRBV28; j_call: TRBJ1-5
cdr3_aa: ASSLPRETAETQY; v_call: TRBV2; j_call: TRBJ2-5
cdr3_aa: ASSSGGVTLGANVLT; v_call: TRBV19; j_call: TRBJ2-6
cdr3_aa: ASSYTAGAQETQY; v_call: TRBV5-6; j_call: TRBJ2-5
cdr3_aa: ASSVRGDRSSYNEQF; v_call: TRBV9; j_call: TRBJ2-1
cdr3_aa: ASSVWGSNQPQH; v_call: TRBV9; j_call: TRBJ1-5
cdr3_aa: ASTAWTSGGGDEQF; v_call: TRBV12-3/TRBV12-4; j_call: TRBJ2-1
cdr3_aa: ASSLDARGTGRTGELF; v_call: TRBV5-1; j_call: TRBJ2-2
cdr3_aa: ASSETSLAGNQY; v_call: TRBV6-1; j_call: TRBJ2-3
cdr3_aa: ASSQGRGDGYT; v_call: TRBV6-5; j_call: TRBJ1-2
cdr3_aa: AWSRTHGAF; v_call: TRBV30; j_call: TRBJ1-1
cdr3_aa: SAGIGLAGSTDTQY; v_call: TRBV20-1; j_call: TRBJ2-3
cdr3_aa: ASSTGTGGLENIQY; v_call: TRBV19; j_call: TRBJ2-4
cdr3_aa: ASSRQGLGNEQF; v_call: TRBV2; j_call: TRBJ2-1
cdr3_aa: ASSPRAGAEGNSPLH; v_call: TRBV11-2; j_call: TRBJ1-6
cdr3_aa: ASSLRDNPMNTEAF; v_call: TRBV12-3/TRBV12-4; j_call: TRBJ1-1
cdr3_aa: ASSLGGQLNQPQH; v_call: TRBV5-4; j_call: TRBJ1-5
cdr3_aa: AWIGTGRTEAF; v_call: TRBV30; j_call: TRBJ1-1
cdr3_aa: ASSLGGENTGELF; v_call: TRBV5-1; j_call: TRBJ2-2
cdr3_aa: ASRTDRRNTEAF; v_call: TRBV28; j_call: TRBJ1-1
cdr3_aa: ASSQRSADTQY; v_call: TRBV4-3; j_call: TRBJ2-3
cdr3_aa: AWSVMRARGELF; v_call: TRBV30; j_call: TRBJ2-2
cdr3_aa: AWSVKGQRFSRETQY; v_call: TRBV30; j_call: TRBJ2-5
cdr3_aa: ASSVDRGSTDTQY; v_call: TRBV7-3; j_call: TRBJ2-3